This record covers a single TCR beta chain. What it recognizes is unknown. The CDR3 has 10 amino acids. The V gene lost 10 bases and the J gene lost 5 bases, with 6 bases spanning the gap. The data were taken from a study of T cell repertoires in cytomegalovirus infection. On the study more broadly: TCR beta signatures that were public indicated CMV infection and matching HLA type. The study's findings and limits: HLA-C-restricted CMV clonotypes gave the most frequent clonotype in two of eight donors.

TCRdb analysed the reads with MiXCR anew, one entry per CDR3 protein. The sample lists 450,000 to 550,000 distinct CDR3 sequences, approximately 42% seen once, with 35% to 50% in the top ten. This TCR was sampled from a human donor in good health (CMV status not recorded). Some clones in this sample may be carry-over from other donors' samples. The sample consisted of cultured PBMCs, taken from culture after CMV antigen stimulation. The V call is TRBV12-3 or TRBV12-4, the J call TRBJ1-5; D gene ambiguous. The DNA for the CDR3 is TGTGCCACCCCGGATCAGCCCCAGCATTTT. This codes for CATPDQPQHF.